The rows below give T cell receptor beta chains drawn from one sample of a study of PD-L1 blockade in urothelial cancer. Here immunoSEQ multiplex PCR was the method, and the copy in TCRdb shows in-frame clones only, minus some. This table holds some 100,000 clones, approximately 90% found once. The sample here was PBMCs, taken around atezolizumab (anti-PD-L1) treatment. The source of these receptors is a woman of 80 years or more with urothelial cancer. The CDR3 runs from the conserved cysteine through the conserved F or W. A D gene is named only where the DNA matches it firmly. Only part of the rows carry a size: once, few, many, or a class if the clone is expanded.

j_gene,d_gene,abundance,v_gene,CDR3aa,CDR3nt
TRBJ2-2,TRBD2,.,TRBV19,CASLAGRNTGELFF,TGTGCCAGCTTAGCGGGGAGGAACACCGGGGAGCTGTTTTTT
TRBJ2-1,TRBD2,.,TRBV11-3,CASSKGPGLGSYNEQFF,TGTGCCAGCAGCAAGGGACCGGGACTAGGGTCCTACAATGAGCAGTTCTTC
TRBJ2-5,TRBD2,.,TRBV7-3,CASSLAGGGETQYF,TGTGCCAGCAGCCTAGCGGGAGGGGGAGAGACCCAGTACTTC
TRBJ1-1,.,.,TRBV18,CASSPVMNTEAFF,TGTGCCAGCTCACCAGTTATGAACACTGAAGCTTTCTTT
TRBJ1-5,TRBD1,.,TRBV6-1,CASSEVDRDLTPQHF,TGTGCCAGCAGTGAAGTGGACAGGGACCTTACCCCCCAGCATTTT
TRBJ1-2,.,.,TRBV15,CATSRAESRESYGYTF,TGTGCCACCAGCAGAGCTGAGTCACGGGAGTCTTATGGCTACACCTTC
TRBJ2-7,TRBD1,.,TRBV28,CASSLGQGAEQYF,TGTGCCAGCAGTTTGGGACAGGGGGCCGAGCAGTACTTC
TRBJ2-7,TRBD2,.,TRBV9,CASSPGTSGNHEQYF,TGTGCCAGCAGCCCCGGGACTAGCGGGAACCACGAGCAGTACTTC
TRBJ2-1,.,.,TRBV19,CASSILGGALYNEQFF,TGTGCCAGTAGTATTTTAGGGGGAGCCCTCTACAATGAGCAGTTCTTC
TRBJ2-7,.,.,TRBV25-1,CASSPAGSDYEQYF,TGTGCCAGCTCCCCAGCGGGCTCGGACTACGAGCAGTACTTC
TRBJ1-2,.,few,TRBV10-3,CAISEILNYGYTF,TGTGCCATCAGTGAGATTCTTAACTATGGCTACACCTTC
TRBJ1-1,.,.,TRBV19,CASTPMGNRASGAFF,TGTGCCAGTACCCCGATGGGGAACAGGGCGTCCGGAGCTTTCTTT
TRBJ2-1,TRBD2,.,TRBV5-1,CASKASGNSYNEQFF,TGCGCCAGCAAGGCTAGCGGGAACTCCTACAATGAGCAGTTCTTC
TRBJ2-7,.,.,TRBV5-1,CASSLAGRANYEQYF,TGCGCCAGCAGCTTGGCGGGCAGGGCCAACTACGAGCAGTACTTC
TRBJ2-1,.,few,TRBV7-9,CASSLLRIRVGYNGEQFF,TGTGCCAGCAGCTTACTGCGGATCCGGGTTGGGTACAATGGTGAGCAGTTCTTC
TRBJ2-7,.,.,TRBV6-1,CASREVISYEQYF,TGTGCCAGCAGGGAGGTGATCTCCTACGAGCAGTACTTC
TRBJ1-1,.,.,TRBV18,CASSPLSIAGQTEAFF,TGTGCCAGCTCACCCCTATCGATCGCTGGGCAGACTGAAGCTTTCTTT
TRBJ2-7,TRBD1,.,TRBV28,CASSSSGQNYEQYF,TGTGCCAGCAGTAGTTCGGGACAGAACTACGAGCAGTACTTC
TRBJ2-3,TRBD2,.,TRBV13,CASSSGLSTDTQYF,TGTGCCAGCAGCTCGGGACTATCCACAGATACGCAGTATTTT
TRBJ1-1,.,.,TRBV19,CASSPIGILNTEAFF,TGTGCCAGTAGTCCCATCGGTATCCTGAACACTGAAGCTTTCTTT
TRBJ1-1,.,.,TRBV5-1,CASSPISGTEAFF,TGCGCCAGCAGTCCCATATCGGGCACTGAAGCTTTCTTT
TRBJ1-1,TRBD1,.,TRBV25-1,CASIQGANTEAFF,TGTGCCAGCATCCAGGGGGCGAACACTGAAGCTTTCTTT
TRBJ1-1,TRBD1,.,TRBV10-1,CASSAQGGVTEAFF,TGCGCCAGCAGTGCACAGGGGGGAGTAACTGAAGCTTTCTTT
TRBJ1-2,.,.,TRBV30,CAFRPPGSPYGYTF,TGTGCCTTCCGACCCCCGGGGTCACCCTACGGCTACACCTTC
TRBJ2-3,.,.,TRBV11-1,CASSSFGTDTQYF,TGTGCCAGCAGCTCCTTCGGCACAGATACGCAGTATTTT
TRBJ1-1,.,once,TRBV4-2,CASSPERTRQNTEAFF,TGTGCCAGCAGCCCAGAGAGGACACGACAGAACACTGAAGCTTTCTTT
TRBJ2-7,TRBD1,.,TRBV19,CASSFRQGRDEQYF,TGTGCCAGTAGTTTCCGACAGGGAAGGGACGAGCAGTACTTC
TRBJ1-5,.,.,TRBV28,CASSLPVRPQHF,TGTGCCAGCAGTTTGCCCGTCAGGCCCCAGCATTTT
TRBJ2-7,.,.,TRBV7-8,CASSPGVDEQYF,TGTGCCAGCAGCCCGGGGGTGGACGAGCAGTACTTC
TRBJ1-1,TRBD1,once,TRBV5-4,CASSTWTGGNTEAFF,TGTGCCAGCAGCACATGGACAGGGGGGAACACTGAAGCTTTCTTT
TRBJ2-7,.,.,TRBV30,CAWSVISYEQYF,TGTGCCTGGAGTGTAATTAGTTACGAGCAGTACTTC
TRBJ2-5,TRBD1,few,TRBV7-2,CASSRTGGRETQYF,TGTGCCAGCAGCAGGACAGGGGGCAGAGAGACCCAGTACTTC
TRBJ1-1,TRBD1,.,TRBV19,CASSITGGMNTEAFF,TGTGCCAGTAGTATCACAGGGGGCATGAACACTGAAGCTTTCTTT
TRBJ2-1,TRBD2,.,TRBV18,CASSLLASGDYNEQFF,TGTGCCAGCTCACTACTAGCGTCGGGGGATTACAATGAGCAGTTCTTC
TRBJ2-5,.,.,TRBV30,CAWSGSKPETQYF,TGTGCCTGGAGTGGTTCTAAACCAGAGACCCAGTACTTC